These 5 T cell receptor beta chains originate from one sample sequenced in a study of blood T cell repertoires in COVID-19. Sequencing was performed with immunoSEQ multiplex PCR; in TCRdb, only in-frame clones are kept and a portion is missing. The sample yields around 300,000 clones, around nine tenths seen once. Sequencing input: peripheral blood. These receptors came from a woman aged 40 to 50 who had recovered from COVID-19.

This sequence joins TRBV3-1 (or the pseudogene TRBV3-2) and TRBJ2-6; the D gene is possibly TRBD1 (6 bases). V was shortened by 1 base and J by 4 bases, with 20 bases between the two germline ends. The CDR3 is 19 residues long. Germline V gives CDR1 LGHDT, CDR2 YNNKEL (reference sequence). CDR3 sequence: CASSQGDMYRAEGANVLTF. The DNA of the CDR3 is TGTGCCAGCAGCCAAGGGGACATGTATCGGGCGGAAGGGGCCAACGTCCTGACTTTC.

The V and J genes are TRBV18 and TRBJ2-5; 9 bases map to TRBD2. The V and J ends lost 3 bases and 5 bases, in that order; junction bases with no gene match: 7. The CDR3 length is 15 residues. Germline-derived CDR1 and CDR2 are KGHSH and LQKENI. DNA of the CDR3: TGTGCCAGCTCACCTTATGCGGGAGGGGCGGAGACCCAGTACTTC. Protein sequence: CASSPYAGGAETQYF.

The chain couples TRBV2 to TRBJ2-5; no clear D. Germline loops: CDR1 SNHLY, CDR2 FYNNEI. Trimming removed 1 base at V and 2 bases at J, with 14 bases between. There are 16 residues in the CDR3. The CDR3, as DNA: TGTGCCAGCAGTGAAGAGGCTAGTGGAGCGCAAGAGACCCAGTACTTC. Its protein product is CASSEEASGAQETQYF.

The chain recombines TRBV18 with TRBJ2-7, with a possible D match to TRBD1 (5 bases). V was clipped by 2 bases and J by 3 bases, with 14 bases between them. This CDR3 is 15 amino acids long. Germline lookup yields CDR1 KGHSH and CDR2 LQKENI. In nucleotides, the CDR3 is TGTGCCAGCTCACCAGTCTCACAGGCGAACTACGAGCAGTACTTC. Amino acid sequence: CASSPVSQANYEQYF.

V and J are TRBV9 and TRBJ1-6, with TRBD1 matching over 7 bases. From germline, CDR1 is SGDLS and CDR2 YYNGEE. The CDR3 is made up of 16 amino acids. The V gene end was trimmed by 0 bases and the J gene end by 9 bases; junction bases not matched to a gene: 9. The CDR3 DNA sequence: TGTGCCAGCAGCGTAGACCCGACAGGGTATGGTTCACCCCTCCACTTT. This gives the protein CASSVDPTGYGSPLHF.